These 9 T cell receptor beta chains were sequenced from one sample in a study of OX40 agonist ivuxolimab in advanced cancers. The protocol was immunoSEQ multiplex PCR, while the TCRdb copy is restricted to in-frame clones and leaves out a portion. The table lists under 80,000 clones, about 93% of them singletons. The sequenced sample was CD4+ or CD8+ T cells sorted from blood, obtained in a trial of the OX40 agonist ivuxolimab. The receptors derive from an adult with an advanced solid tumor such as melanoma, head and neck, liver or kidney cancer.

This chain connects TRBV19 to TRBJ2-5, with D unresolved. V lost 2 bases to trimming and J lost 3 bases, with 10 bases between them. The CDR3 covers 14 residues. Germline V gives CDR1 LNHDA, CDR2 SQIVND (reference sequence). CDR3 nucleotides: TGTGCCAGTAGTATAACTTTGCTGAAAGAGACCCAGTACTTC. It codes for CASSITLLKETQYF.

The chain has TRBV9 and TRBJ1-4; possible D gene TRBD1, 5 bases. Trimming left V 4 bases short and J 1 base short, with 14 bases between. This CDR3 spans 16 amino acids. Germline-derived CDR1 and CDR2 are SGDLS and YYNGEE. The CDR3 DNA reads TGTGCCAGCAGCCAACGGGGGGATATAACTAATGAAAAACTGTTTTTT. Protein product: CASSQRGDITNEKLFF.

The chain combines TRBV30 with TRBJ1-1; D is possibly TRBD1 (5 bases). Germline V gene sequence: CDR1 GTSNPN, CDR2 SVGIG (reference sequence). The CDR3 totals 11 residues. CDR3 protein: CAWGLRSEAFF. The DNA of the CDR3 is TGTGCTTGGGGCTTAAGGTCTGAAGCTTTCTTT.

This rearrangement joins TRBV2 to TRBJ2-5; the match to TRBD2 covers 16 bases. The CDR3 spans 16 residues. V shed 5 bases and J 4 bases; nucleotides not matched to a gene: 4. From germline, CDR1 is SNHLY and CDR2 FYNNEI. The CDR3 spells CASSLGLAGGIETQYF. CDR3 coding DNA: TGTGCCAGCAGTCTGGGACTAGCGGGGGGGATAGAGACCCAGTACTTC. The variable domain in full, completed from reference TRBV2 and TRBJ2-5, reads EPEVTQTPSHQVTQMGQEVILRCVPISNHLYFYWYRQILGQKVEFLVSFYNNEISEKSEIFDDQFSVERPDGSNFTLKIRSTKLEDSAMYFCASSLGLAGGIETQYFGPGTRLLVL.

CDR3 bases: TGTGCCAGCAGTGGACTAGGCGGGGGACGTGAGCAGTTCTTC. It specifies CASSGLGGGREQFF. The J gene is TRBJ2-1, the V gene TRBV2; TRBD2 agrees at 7 bases. The ends lost 4 bases at V and 9 bases at J; junction bases unmatched: 9. The CDR3 runs 14 residues. In germline, CDR1 is SNHLY, CDR2 FYNNEI. The full variable domain, rest sourced from reference TRBV2 and TRBJ2-1, is EPEVTQTPSHQVTQMGQEVILRCVPISNHLYFYWYRQILGQKVEFLVSFYNNEISEKSEIFDDQFSVERPDGSNFTLKIRSTKLEDSAMYFCASSGLGGGREQFFGPGTRLTVL.

This chain connects TRBV6-1 to TRBJ2-7, with D possibly being TRBD1 (6 bases). The CDR3 consists of 15 residues. Trimming stripped 6 bases from V and 2 bases from J, with 17 bases between. The germline CDR1 and CDR2 sequences are MNHNS and SASEGT. The chain's CDR3 is CASRYIYGGPYEQYF. CDR3 coding DNA: TGTGCCAGCAGGTACATATATGGGGGCCCCTACGAGCAGTACTTC.

In its sample, this clone was seen once. This chain connects TRBV9 to TRBJ2-3; TRBD1 agrees at 9 bases. The CDR3 is made up of 15 amino acids. V trimming: 4 bases; J trimming: 4 bases; junction bases outside the gene matches: 7. The germline V gene has CDR1 SGDLS and CDR2 YYNGEE. CDR3 sequence (DNA): TGTGCCAGCAGCCCCACTCGACAGGGGGCAGATACGCAGTATTTT. Protein sequence: CASSPTRQGADTQYF.

In this sample, this clone turned up a few times. This sequence joins TRBV19 and TRBJ2-5; a weak D match, TRBD2 (5 bases). CDR3 length: 16 residues. The V gene's germline CDR1 is LNHDA and CDR2 SQIVND (reference sequence). Trimming left V 2 bases short and J 4 bases short, with 17 bases between. CDR3: CASSINGPVEGETQYF. The CDR3 DNA follows: TGTGCCAGTAGTATAAACGGTCCGGTTGAGGGAGAGACCCAGTACTTC. Full variable domain (outside the CDR3, taken from reference TRBV19 and TRBJ2-5): DGGITQSPKYLFRKEGQNVTLSCEQNLNHDAMYWYRQDPGQGLRLIYYSQIVNDFQKGDIAEGYSVSREKKESFPLTVTSAQKNPTAFYLCASSINGPVEGETQYFGPGTRLLVL.

The V and J genes are TRBV27 and TRBJ2-7; weak D call: TRBD2 (5 bases). The length of the CDR3 is 14 residues. The V end lost 7 bases, the J end lost 4 bases, and 17 bases lay between the germline ends. Per the germline V gene, CDR1 is MNHEY and CDR2 is SMNVEV (reference sequence). CDR3 nucleotides: TGTGCCAGCAACAAGAGGGCCACAGAGTACGAGCAGTACTTC. This sequence encodes CASNKRATEYEQYF.